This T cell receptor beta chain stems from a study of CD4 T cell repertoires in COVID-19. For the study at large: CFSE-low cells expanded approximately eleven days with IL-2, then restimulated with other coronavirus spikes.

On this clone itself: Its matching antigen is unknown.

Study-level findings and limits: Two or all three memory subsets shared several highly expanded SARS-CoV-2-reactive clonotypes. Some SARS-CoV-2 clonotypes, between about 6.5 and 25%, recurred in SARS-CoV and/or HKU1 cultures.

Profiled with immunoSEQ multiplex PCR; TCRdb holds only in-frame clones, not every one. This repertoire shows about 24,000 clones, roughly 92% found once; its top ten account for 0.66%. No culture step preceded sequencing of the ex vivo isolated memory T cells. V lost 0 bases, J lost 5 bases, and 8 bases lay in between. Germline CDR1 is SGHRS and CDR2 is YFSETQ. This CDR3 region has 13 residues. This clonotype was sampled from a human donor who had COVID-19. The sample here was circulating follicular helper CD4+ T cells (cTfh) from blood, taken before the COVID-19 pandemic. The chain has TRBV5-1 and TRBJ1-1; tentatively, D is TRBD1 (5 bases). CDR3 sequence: CASSLGGETEAFF. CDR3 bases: TGCGCCAGCAGCTTGGGGGGGGAGACTGAAGCTTTCTTT.